The clone carrying this TCR beta chain was counted at least ten times. Its antigen is not known. This CDR3 comprises 14 residues. Germline values: CDR1 MDHEN, CDR2 SYDVKM. The germline V and J ends were trimmed by 3 bases and 6 bases, with 9 bases remaining between them. HTBI primers from iRepertoire and Arm-PCR of CDR3 regions yielded the TCR beta libraries. In TCRdb, the multiplex PCR reads were re-called with MiXCR into one record per CDR3 protein. This sample has over 250,000 distinct CDR3 sequences, with roughly a fifth found just once. The sample comes from a study of regulatory T cells in long-lasting Graves disease. Study conclusions and caveats: There were preferences for TRBV28, TRBJ1-2 and TRBJ2-5 in persistent disease.

Time point denoted: persistent/refractory GD, antithyroid drugs over 5 years with positive TRAb. PBMC RNA served as the TCR library source. This sample comprised peripheral blood mononuclear cells (PBMCs), obtained when the disease was refractory, from a patient treated with antithyroid drugs. The clonotype originates from a female donor with Graves disease. J is TRBJ1-6 and V is TRBV28; no reliable D call. The CDR3 loop reads CASSLDGLNSPLHF. CDR3 sequence (DNA): TGTGCCAGCAGTTTGGACGGCCTTAATTCACCCCTCCACTTT.